Listed here are 21 T cell receptor beta chains from one sample, sequenced in a study of T cell responses to AZD1222 COVID-19 vaccine (dated by TCRdb to the early 2020s). The time point label here, explained by the study, means: baseline before first vaccination. The library was made by the immunoSEQ multiplex PCR assay. TCRdb obtained this table from immuneACCESS and retained in-frame rearrangements with V and J assigned. These tables miss some clones; where compared with another copy, unresolved V genes account for less than half of the shortfall, and the remainder is unexplained. Within this sample are around 160,000 clones, with around nine tenths of them counted one time only. Less than 6.5% of the sample goes to the ten largest clones. The source material was peripheral blood, sampled on day 0 of AZD1222 vaccination. These receptors all stem from an adult in good health.

This clone was found once. Written as DNA, the CDR3 is TGTGCCACCAGCAGACAGGGAGGTGAAAAACTGTTTTTT. Encoded protein: CATSRQGGEKLFF. The rearrangement uses TRBV15 and TRBJ1-4, with D perhaps matching TRBD1 (5 bases). V was clipped by 2 bases and J by 7 bases, with 8 bases between them. This CDR3 region has 13 residues. The germline V gene encodes CDR1 LNHNV and CDR2 YYDKDF (reference sequence).

The chain has TRBV28 and TRBJ1-5; D is possibly TRBD1 (5 bases). V gave up 1 base and J gave up 5 bases, with 12 bases separating them. The germline gives CDR1 MDHEN, CDR2 SYDVKM. This CDR3 spans 15 amino acids. In nucleotides, the CDR3 is TGTGCCAGCAGTTTATTTACTGGGGGACATCAGCCCCAGCATTTT. Amino acids: CASSLFTGGHQPQHF.

The genes are TRBV27 and TRBJ1-1; D possibly corresponds to TRBD1 (5 bases). Germline assignment: CDR1 MNHEY and CDR2 SMNVEV (reference sequence). The V end was cut by 2 bases, the J end by 5 bases, with 18 bases between. This CDR3 has 16 amino acids. The DNA for the CDR3 is TGTGCCAGCAGTTTAGTTCCCCACAGGTCAGGGACTGAAGCTTTCTTT. This gives the protein CASSLVPHRSGTEAFF.

This chain connects TRBV2 to TRBJ1-5; D not resolved. CDR3 length equals 14 residues. Looked up from germline, CDR1 is SNHLY and CDR2 is FYNNEI. Between the trimmed V and J ends, which lost 5 bases and 0 bases, there was a span of 8 bases. The CDR3 coding sequence is TGTGCCAGCAGTAAAATGAATAGCAATCAGCCCCAGCATTTT. Residues: CASSKMNSNQPQHF.

The CDR3 DNA is TGTGCCACCCCCGCCGGGGGAGGAAGATATGGCTACACCTTC. Translated: CATPAGGGRYGYTF. The V call is TRBV10-3, the J call TRBJ1-2, with D maybe TRBD1 (5 bases). V shed 10 bases and J shed 5 bases, with 20 bases lying between them. The CDR3 runs to 14 residues. The germline V gene encodes CDR1 ENHRY and CDR2 SYGVKD.

This rearrangement joins TRBV19 to TRBJ1-1; D gene ambiguous. V lost 4 bases to trimming and J lost 1 base, with 7 bases between them. Per germline, CDR1 LNHDA and CDR2 SQIVND (reference sequence). The CDR3 runs to 13 residues. CDR3 in DNA: TGTGCCAGTAGTAGTACACCGAACACTGAAGCTTTCTTT. Its translation is CASSSTPNTEAFF.

The gene calls are TRBV9 and TRBJ2-5; the D gene is possibly TRBD1 (5 bases). The CDR3 covers 14 residues. The germline V and J ends were trimmed by 0 bases and 4 bases, with 10 bases remaining between them. From germline, CDR1 is SGDLS and CDR2 YYNGEE. CDR3 nucleotides: TGTGCCAGCAGCGTAGCTGGAAGGGGAGAGACCCAGTACTTC. It codes for CASSVAGRGETQYF.

The chain recombines TRBV19 with TRBJ1-5, with unresolved D. This CDR3 is 15 amino acids long. The germline V gene encodes CDR1 LNHDA and CDR2 SQIVND (reference sequence). V was cut by 0 bases and J by 1 base, with 7 bases left in between. In nucleotides, the CDR3 is TGTGCCAGTAGTATAGACGGCGGGAGCAATCAGCCCCAGCATTTT. Protein product: CASSIDGGSNQPQHF.

The rearrangement joins TRBV27 to TRBJ1-2; no clear D gene. The CDR3 has 13 residues. Germline V gene sequence: CDR1 MNHEY, CDR2 SMNVEV (reference sequence). Trimming stripped 6 bases from V and 2 bases from J, with 10 bases between. The CDR3 spells CASSKTENYGYTF. In DNA form, the CDR3 reads TGTGCCAGCAGCAAGACTGAGAACTATGGCTACACCTTC.

This chain connects TRBV12-3 or TRBV12-4 to TRBJ1-1; D is ambiguous. CDR3 length: 13 residues. V was trimmed by 3 bases and J by 5 bases, leaving 10 bases between them. CDR3 amino acids: CASSFQDGTEAFF. DNA for the CDR3: TGTGCCAGCAGTTTCCAAGATGGAACTGAAGCTTTCTTT.

This clone was picked up one time. The chain joins TRBV7-8 to TRBJ2-1; either TRBD1 or TRBD2 may fit D (5 bases each). In germline, CDR1 is SGHVS, CDR2 FQNEAQ. This CDR3 spans 15 amino acids. V was cut by 4 bases and J by 5 bases, with 15 bases left in between. The CDR3 DNA is TGTGCCAGCAGCTGGAACCGGGACGATAACAATGAGCAGTTCTTC. It specifies CASSWNRDDNNEQFF.

The chain is built from TRBV30 and TRBJ1-2; D unclear. Trimming cost V 2 bases and J 4 bases, with 23 bases left between them. CDR3 length equals 17 residues. Germline CDR1 is GTSNPN and CDR2 is SVGIG (reference sequence). The CDR3 loop is CAWSFLSRTDEVYGYTF. CDR3 coding DNA: TGTGCCTGGAGTTTCCTATCCCGGACCGACGAGGTCTATGGCTACACCTTC.

The V gene is TRBV6-4, the J gene TRBJ1-1, with D possibly TRBD1 on 5 matching bases. V dropped 9 bases and J dropped 1 base, with 9 bases sitting between them. Germline V gene data show CDR1 as MRHNA and CDR2 as SNTAGT. The CDR3 is 12 amino acids. The DNA for the CDR3 is TGTGCCAGGTCACAGGCGAACACTGAAGCTTTCTTT. Translation gives CARSQANTEAFF.

On this clone: This sample also contains other DNA sequences that code for the same CDR3. The chain joins TRBV29-1 to TRBJ1-1; perhaps TRBD1 as D (5 bases). Per the germline V gene, CDR1 is SQVTM and CDR2 is ANQGSEA. The CDR3 is made up of 12 amino acids. V was trimmed by 7 bases and J by 0 bases, leaving 9 bases between them. CDR3: CSAGHMNTEAFF. CDR3 bases: TGCAGCGCCGGACACATGAACACTGAAGCTTTCTTT.

There are a few counts of this clone. The CDR3 protein is CASSEIGGASNQPQHF. The CDR3 nucleotides read TGTGCCAGCAGTGAAATAGGAGGGGCCTCCAATCAGCCCCAGCATTTT. The chain joins TRBV2 to TRBJ1-5, with D perhaps matching TRBD1 (5 bases). Germline CDR1 reads SNHLY; CDR2 reads FYNNEI. This CDR3 has 16 amino acids. Between the trimmed V and J ends, which lost 2 bases and 3 bases, there was a span of 14 bases.

This clone has just one count. The rearrangement joins TRBV28 to TRBJ1-2, with TRBD1 as a possible D gene (5 bases). The CDR3 runs to 13 residues. Germline CDR1 reads MDHEN; CDR2 reads SYDVKM. Trimming left V 2 bases short and J 4 bases short, with 8 bases between. The CDR3 sequence: CASSLLGGYGYTF. The CDR3 nucleotides read TGTGCCAGCAGTTTACTCGGGGGCTATGGCTACACCTTC.

This rearrangement joins TRBV3-1 (or the pseudogene TRBV3-2) to TRBJ2-6; D gene uncertain. CDR3 size: 17 residues. The germline V gene has CDR1 LGHDT and CDR2 YNNKEL (reference sequence). The V gene lost 2 bases and the J gene lost 0 bases, with 11 bases spanning the gap. For the CDR3, the DNA is TGTGCCAGCAGCCAACGGCTGACCCTCTCTGGGGCCAACGTCCTGACTTTC. This translates into CASSQRLTLSGANVLTF.

The chain carries TRBV28 and TRBJ2-3; perhaps TRBD2 as D (6 bases). The CDR3 loop spans 15 amino acids. Trimming removed 4 bases at V and 0 bases at J, with 11 bases between. From germline, CDR1 is MDHEN and CDR2 SYDVKM. The CDR3 DNA reads as TGTGCCAGCAGTTCGCGACTAGAAAGCACAGATACGCAGTATTTT. Its translation: CASSSRLESTDTQYF.

The chain joins TRBV5-8 to TRBJ2-2, with D perhaps TRBD2 (5 bases). Germline CDR1 SGHTS, CDR2 YDEGEE. Trimming removed 5 bases at V and 7 bases at J, with 15 bases between. CDR3 length: 14 residues. The CDR3 here is CASRREGAGGELFF. The CDR3 region has the DNA TGTGCCAGCAGAAGAGAGGGTGCGGGCGGGGAGCTGTTTTTT.

The chain combines TRBV28 with TRBJ2-7; D uncertain. V was clipped by 4 bases and J by 4 bases, with 17 bases between them. The CDR3 consists of 15 residues. Per germline, CDR1 MDHEN and CDR2 SYDVKM. The chain's CDR3 is CASSSRASTIYEQYF. In DNA form, the CDR3 reads TGTGCCAGCAGTTCCCGGGCCTCGACGATTTACGAGCAGTACTTC.

This chain joins TRBV5-6 and TRBJ2-3; D is possibly TRBD1 or TRBD2 (6 bases each). The CDR3 totals 18 residues. The V end lost 0 bases, the J end lost 2 bases, and 19 bases lay between the germline ends. CDR1 SGHDT and CDR2 YYEEEE come from the germline V gene. This chain's CDR3 is CASSLVLGPGATTDTQYF. The CDR3 DNA reads as TGTGCCAGCAGCTTGGTCCTCGGACCGGGGGCCACCACAGATACGCAGTATTTT.